Listed below are T cell receptor beta chains from one sample, sequenced in a study of blood T cell repertoires in COVID-19. Libraries were prepared by immunoSEQ multiplex PCR; TCRdb keeps only in-frame clonotypes and omits some of them. The table includes 150,000 to 160,000 clones, approximately 86% detected once. The sample taken for sequencing was peripheral blood. These TCRs come from a man aged 60 to 75 with COVID-19, enrolled during active disease. Both conserved end residues are part of each CDR3. The D gene is left open where the match is weak.

J gene: TRBJ2-7
D gene: TRBD2
V gene: TRBV7-2
CDR3 protein: CASSLDLAGGLIDEQYF

J gene: TRBJ2-5
D gene: -
V gene: TRBV11-3
CDR3 protein: CASSRYGGKETQYF

J gene: TRBJ2-7
D gene: TRBD1
V gene: TRBV5-1
CDR3 protein: CASSLGQGSYEQYF

J gene: TRBJ1-5
D gene: -
V gene: TRBV19
CDR3 protein: CASSNRELGQPQHF

J gene: TRBJ2-3
D gene: TRBD2
V gene: TRBV28
CDR3 protein: CASSLSIAGGYKQYF

J gene: TRBJ1-1
D gene: -
V gene: TRBV7-6
CDR3 protein: CASSSSGAVNTEAFF

J gene: TRBJ1-1
D gene: TRBD1
V gene: TRBV28
CDR3 protein: CASSPTGARGEAFF

J gene: TRBJ2-6
D gene: TRBD1
V gene: TRBV28
CDR3 protein: CASRPTGFASGANVLTF

J gene: TRBJ2-5
D gene: -
V gene: TRBV6-2/TRBV6-3
CDR3 protein: CASSYSTESQQETQYF

J gene: TRBJ1-2
D gene: TRBD1
V gene: TRBV9
CDR3 protein: CASSVDPGQVYGYTF

J gene: TRBJ2-7
D gene: TRBD2
V gene: TRBV11-3
CDR3 protein: CASRKSSSGSYEQYF

J gene: TRBJ1-1
D gene: TRBD1
V gene: TRBV19
CDR3 protein: CASSPGGTEAFF

J gene: TRBJ1-1
D gene: TRBD1
V gene: TRBV5-1
CDR3 protein: CASSRDRAEAFF

J gene: TRBJ2-3
D gene: -
V gene: TRBV30
CDR3 protein: CAWSPRNRLFTDMQYF

J gene: TRBJ1-1
D gene: -
V gene: TRBV12-3/TRBV12-4
CDR3 protein: CASSLQMNTEAFF

J gene: TRBJ1-5
D gene: -
V gene: TRBV30
CDR3 protein: CAWSRDMNQPQHF

J gene: TRBJ2-1
D gene: -
V gene: TRBV7-9
CDR3 protein: CASSLGGWNNEQFF

J gene: TRBJ2-5
D gene: -
V gene: TRBV11-2
CDR3 protein: CASTTNRPGETQYF

J gene: TRBJ1-1
D gene: -
V gene: TRBV14
CDR3 protein: CASSPGQLTTMNTEAFF

J gene: TRBJ1-5
D gene: TRBD1
V gene: TRBV9
CDR3 protein: CASSEGASRNQPQHF

J gene: TRBJ2-7
D gene: TRBD1
V gene: TRBV5-5
CDR3 protein: CATQFRFTGTGAHEQYF

J gene: TRBJ1-5
D gene: -
V gene: TRBV10-1
CDR3 protein: CASKADFYQPQHF

J gene: TRBJ1-5
D gene: TRBD1
V gene: TRBV5-8
CDR3 protein: CASTVQGRRQPQHF

J gene: TRBJ2-3
D gene: TRBD2
V gene: TRBV19
CDR3 protein: CASRGTSGRADTQYF

J gene: TRBJ2-2
D gene: TRBD1
V gene: TRBV24-1
CDR3 protein: CATSDSRTGLLGRELFF

J gene: TRBJ2-5
D gene: -
V gene: TRBV2
CDR3 protein: CAGKERTQYF

J gene: TRBJ2-7
D gene: -
V gene: TRBV7-2
CDR3 protein: CASSLLGAGGEQYF

J gene: TRBJ2-3
D gene: TRBD1
V gene: TRBV19
CDR3 protein: CASSGTGVGYTDTQYF

J gene: TRBJ1-1
D gene: TRBD1
V gene: TRBV27
CDR3 protein: CASSSGQGSTEAFF

J gene: TRBJ2-2
D gene: -
V gene: TRBV9
CDR3 protein: CASSVEGVRGAGELFF

J gene: TRBJ1-2
D gene: -
V gene: TRBV5-4
CDR3 protein: CASSFGQSSDYGYTF

J gene: TRBJ2-3
D gene: -
V gene: TRBV5-8
CDR3 protein: CASTPGPIYTDTQYF

J gene: TRBJ2-7
D gene: -
V gene: TRBV7-2
CDR3 protein: CASSMVQGGVEQYF

J gene: TRBJ2-7
D gene: TRBD1
V gene: TRBV25-1
CDR3 protein: CASSESPGQGDYEQYF

J gene: TRBJ1-1
D gene: -
V gene: TRBV3-1/TRBV3-2
CDR3 protein: CASGTTGNTEAFF

J gene: TRBJ1-1
D gene: -
V gene: TRBV6-5
CDR3 protein: CASSYAGKNTEAFF

J gene: TRBJ1-1
D gene: -
V gene: TRBV18
CDR3 protein: CASSPSYRSLSEAFF

J gene: TRBJ2-5
D gene: -
V gene: TRBV10-3
CDR3 protein: CAISAGVGETQYF

J gene: TRBJ1-2
D gene: TRBD1
V gene: TRBV12-3/TRBV12-4
CDR3 protein: CASSRDSPYGYTF

J gene: TRBJ1-5
D gene: -
V gene: TRBV2
CDR3 protein: CASSNRYRVSNQPQHF